The rows below give T cell receptor beta chains drawn from one sample of a study of T cell responses to AZD1222 COVID-19 vaccine. Sequencing was performed with immunoSEQ multiplex PCR; in TCRdb, only in-frame clones are kept and a portion is missing. The repertoire has about 150,000 clones, under 95% of them found once; the top ten carry about 5.3%. The source was peripheral blood, collected on day 0 of AZD1222 vaccination. These receptors all stem from an adult in good health. The CDR3 runs from the conserved cysteine through the conserved F or W. A D gene is named only where the DNA matches it firmly. Only some rows state a clone size, as once, few, many or a class for expanded clones.

clone size	V gene	J gene	CDR3 length	D gene	CDR3 protein	CDR3 DNA
once	TRBV28	TRBJ2-1	14	-	CASSPPLSGNEQFF	TGTGCCAGCAGTCCTCCTCTTAGTGGGAATGAGCAGTTCTTC
-	TRBV19	TRBJ2-2	13	-	CASNSFNTGELFF	TGTGCCAGTAATAGTTTCAACACCGGGGAGCTGTTTTTT
once	TRBV29-1	TRBJ2-2	16	TRBD2	CSVATIAGGIFGELFF	TGCAGCGTTGCGACTATCGCGGGAGGGATTTTCGGGGAGCTGTTTTTT
-	TRBV3-1/TRBV3-2	TRBJ1-3	16	TRBD1	CASSAKPGGGENTIYF	TGTGCCAGCAGCGCGAAACCAGGGGGCGGGGAAAACACCATATATTTT
-	TRBV13	TRBJ1-2	15	TRBD1	CASSLKAAGGYGYTF	TGTGCCAGCAGCTTAAAGGCGGCAGGGGGGTATGGCTACACCTTC
-	TRBV3-1/TRBV3-2	TRBJ1-2	15	TRBD1	CASSQFRTGSYGYTF	TGTGCCAGCAGCCAATTCAGGACAGGGTCATATGGCTACACCTTC
-	TRBV12-3/TRBV12-4	TRBJ2-2	13	-	CASSFTGPGELFF	TGTGCCAGCAGTTTCACGGGGCCCGGGGAGCTGTTTTTT
once	TRBV3-1/TRBV3-2	TRBJ2-5	18	TRBD2	CASSQDFVSSGLQETQYF	TGTGCCAGCAGCCAAGATTTCGTGTCTAGCGGGCTCCAAGAGACCCAGTACTTC
-	TRBV5-6	TRBJ2-7	16	-	CASSLGPGTGAYEQYF	TGTGCCAGCAGCCTAGGACCCGGGACGGGTGCCTACGAGCAGTACTTC
-	TRBV5-8	TRBJ2-7	16	-	CASSLTTRPPTDEQYF	TGTGCCAGCAGCCTTACAACAAGGCCCCCCACGGACGAGCAGTACTTC
-	TRBV24-1	TRBJ2-1	16	-	CATSDLRAGTYNEQFF	TGTGCCACCAGTGATTTGCGGGCGGGGACCTACAATGAGCAGTTCTTC
once	TRBV28	TRBJ1-2	13	-	CASSWERIYGYTF	TGTGCCAGCAGTTGGGAACGAATCTATGGCTACACCTTC
-	TRBV27	TRBJ2-1	13	TRBD2	CASRAGGYNEQFF	TGTGCCAGCAGGGCGGGAGGGTACAATGAGCAGTTCTTC
few	TRBV7-2	TRBJ1-5	14	TRBD1	CASSVDRGGQPQHF	TGTGCCAGCAGCGTAGACAGGGGAGGTCAGCCCCAGCATTTT
-	TRBV28	TRBJ1-1	14	-	CASSAVGSNTEAFF	TGTGCCAGCAGCGCCGTGGGTTCGAACACTGAAGCTTTCTTT
-	TRBV12-3/TRBV12-4	TRBJ2-7	13	-	CASTRDGSYEQYF	TGTGCCAGCACCAGGGACGGTAGCTACGAGCAGTACTTC
-	TRBV4-1	TRBJ1-5	17	-	CASSQDPGMYSNQPQHF	TGCGCCAGCAGCCAAGATCCGGGGATGTATAGCAATCAGCCCCAGCATTTT
-	TRBV9	TRBJ1-2	15	-	CASSESPGRGDGYTF	TGTGCCAGCAGCGAAAGCCCTGGGCGAGGGGATGGCTACACCTTC
-	TRBV7-2	TRBJ1-6	17	-	CASSLGPRGNYNSPLHF	TGTGCCAGCAGCTTGGGCCCCAGGGGTAACTATAATTCACCCCTCCACTTT
-	TRBV19	TRBJ2-1	15	TRBD2	CASMGGLAPNNEQFF	TGTGCCAGTATGGGAGGACTAGCGCCGAACAATGAGCAGTTCTTC
-	TRBV19	TRBJ2-2	16	TRBD2	CASSVRLARSTGELFF	TGTGCCAGTAGTGTCAGACTAGCGAGGTCCACCGGGGAGCTGTTTTTT
-	TRBV4-2	TRBJ2-7	17	TRBD2	CASSQEYSASGPYEQYF	TGTGCCAGCAGCCAAGAATATTCGGCTAGCGGACCCTACGAGCAGTACTTC
-	TRBV6-2/TRBV6-3	TRBJ2-7	15	TRBD1	CASSYPGQVLNEQYF	TGTGCCAGCAGTTACCCCGGACAGGTTCTGAACGAGCAGTACTTC
-	TRBV27	TRBJ2-1	15	TRBD2	CASSLGGGHKREQFF	TGTGCCAGCAGTTTAGGCGGGGGGCATAAGCGGGAGCAGTTCTTC
-	TRBV29-1	TRBJ1-2	15	TRBD1	CSVPGVAGGWYGYTF	TGCAGCGTCCCTGGTGTGGCAGGGGGGTGGTATGGCTACACCTTC
once	TRBV7-2	TRBJ1-2	14	TRBD1	CASSSGQGSYGYTF	TGTGCCAGCAGCTCCGGACAGGGGAGCTATGGCTACACCTTC
-	TRBV6-2/TRBV6-3	TRBJ2-1	15	-	CASSSHRSSYNEQFF	TGTGCCAGCAGTTCGCATCGAAGCTCCTACAATGAGCAGTTCTTC
-	TRBV5-1	TRBJ2-7	13	-	CASSLDSGHEQYF	TGCGCCAGCAGCCTGGACAGTGGCCACGAGCAGTACTTC
-	TRBV7-2	TRBJ1-1	14	-	CASSLYGLNTEAFF	TGTGCCAGCAGCTTATATGGGTTGAACACTGAAGCTTTCTTT
-	TRBV6-5	TRBJ2-5	14	TRBD1	CASSTGTGQETQYF	TGTGCCAGCAGTACCGGGACAGGGCAAGAGACCCAGTACTTC
-	TRBV21-1	TRBJ1-5	16	-	CASSKRSGQGNQPQHF	TGTGCCAGCAGCAAAAGGTCGGGACAGGGCAATCAGCCCCAGCATTTT
-	TRBV19	TRBJ2-7	14	-	CASSIAGRTYEQYF	TGTGCCAGTAGTATAGCGGGCAGGACCTACGAGCAGTACTTC
-	TRBV5-1	TRBJ2-3	15	TRBD2	CASSDSGSSTDTQYF	TGCGCCAGCTCGGATAGCGGGAGTTCAACAGATACGCAGTATTTT
few	TRBV25-1	TRBJ1-2	14	-	CASSPSTPNYGYTF	TGTGCCAGCAGTCCGTCCACCCCTAACTATGGCTACACCTTC
-	TRBV7-2	TRBJ1-6	15	TRBD1	CASSPRGRGNSPLHF	TGTGCCAGCAGCCCCAGGGGGCGGGGGAATTCACCCCTCCACTTT
-	TRBV4-3	TRBJ1-5	14	-	CASSSGVSNQPQHF	TGCGCCAGCAGCTCCGGGGTTAGCAATCAGCCCCAGCATTTT
-	TRBV9	TRBJ1-1	15	-	CASSVGRDGDTEAFF	TGTGCCAGCAGCGTGGGGAGGGACGGAGACACTGAAGCTTTCTTT
once	TRBV7-9	TRBJ2-1	14	-	CASSSSVSYNEQFF	TGTGCCAGCAGCTCTAGCGTCTCCTACAATGAGCAGTTCTTC
-	TRBV7-9	TRBJ2-5	17	TRBD1	CASSAGTGALLVETQYF	TGTGCCAGCAGCGCAGGGACAGGGGCCCTCTTGGTGGAGACCCAGTACTTC
-	TRBV14	TRBJ2-1	13	-	CASSQDLLAEQFF	TGTGCCAGCAGCCAAGATCTTCTAGCGGAGCAGTTCTTC
-	TRBV28	TRBJ2-7	13	TRBD2	CASSPGTSGRKYF	TGTGCCAGCAGTCCAGGGACTAGCGGGAGGAAGTACTTC